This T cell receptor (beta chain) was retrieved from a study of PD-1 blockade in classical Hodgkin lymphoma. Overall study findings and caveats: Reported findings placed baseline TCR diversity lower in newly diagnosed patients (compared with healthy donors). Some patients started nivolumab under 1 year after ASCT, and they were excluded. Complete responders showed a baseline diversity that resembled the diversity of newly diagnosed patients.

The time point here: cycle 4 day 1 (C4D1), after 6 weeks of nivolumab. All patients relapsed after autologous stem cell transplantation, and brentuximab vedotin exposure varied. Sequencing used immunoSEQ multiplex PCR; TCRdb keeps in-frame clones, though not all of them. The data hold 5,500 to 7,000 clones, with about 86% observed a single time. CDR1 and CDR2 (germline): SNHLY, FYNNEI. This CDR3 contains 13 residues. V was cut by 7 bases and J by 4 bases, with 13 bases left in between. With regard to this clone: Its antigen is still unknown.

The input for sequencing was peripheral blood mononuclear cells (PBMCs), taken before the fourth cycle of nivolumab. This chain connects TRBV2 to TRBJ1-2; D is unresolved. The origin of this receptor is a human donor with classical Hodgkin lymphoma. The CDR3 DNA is TGTGCCAGCACATTAGGGAGTTTCTATGGCTACACCTTC. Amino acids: CASTLGSFYGYTF.